Listed below are T cell receptor beta chains from one sample, sequenced in a study of human T cells and chemical hapten exposure. TCRdb analysed the RACE reads with MiXCR anew, one entry per CDR3 protein. The sample includes 360,000 or so distinct CDR3 sequences, just under 6.5% of them seen just once. Source: whole blood, taken in connection with sensitization to the hapten diphenylcyclopropenone (DPC). The receptors here all came from a woman aged 18-29 years with alopecia areata. Some clones in this sample may be carry-over from other donors' samples. Each CDR3 is given with its conserved first and last residue. D genes are given only for firm matches. Size is omitted from some rows. Given values are once, few, many or a class for expanded clones.

>TRBJ2-7|.|TRBV7-2|.
CASSPELRGREQYF
TGTGCCAGCAGCCCCGAACTCCGGGGGCGGGAGCAGTACTTC
>TRBJ1-1|.|TRBV2|.
CATQGQNTEAFF
TGTGCCACCCAAGGACAGAACACTGAAGCTTTCTTT
>TRBJ1-1|many|TRBV7-9|.
CASSLVFDAEAFF
TGTGCCAGCAGCTTAGTTTTTGACGCTGAAGCTTTCTTT
>TRBJ2-3|many|TRBV6-5|TRBD2
CASSYSASGGYTDTQYF
TGTGCCAGCAGTTACTCAGCTAGCGGGGGGTACACAGATACGCAGTATTTT
>TRBJ2-6|.|TRBV6-1|TRBD1
CASSEPGQADSGANVLTF
TGTGCCAGCAGTGAACCGGGACAGGCGGACTCTGGGGCCAACGTCCTGACTTTC
>TRBJ1-1|few|TRBV6-1|.
CASSEVSSNTEAFF
TGTGCCAGCAGTGAGGTCAGCTCGAACACTGAAGCTTTCTTT
>TRBJ2-3|.|TRBV7-8|.
CASSLGAMSTDTQYF
TGTGCCAGCAGCTTGGGTGCCATGAGCACAGATACGCAGTATTTT
>TRBJ1-4|few|TRBV5-1|.
CASSLGSGGEKLFF
TGCGCCAGCAGCTTGGGATCGGGTGGCGAAAAACTGTTTTTT
>TRBJ1-2|.|TRBV2|.
CASTLEGRYYGYTF
TGTGCCAGCACCCTGGAGGGCAGATACTATGGCTACACCTTC
>TRBJ1-2|many|TRBV7-9|.
CASSQMEGFNYGYTF
TGTGCCAGCAGCCAAATGGAGGGGTTCAACTATGGCTACACCTTC